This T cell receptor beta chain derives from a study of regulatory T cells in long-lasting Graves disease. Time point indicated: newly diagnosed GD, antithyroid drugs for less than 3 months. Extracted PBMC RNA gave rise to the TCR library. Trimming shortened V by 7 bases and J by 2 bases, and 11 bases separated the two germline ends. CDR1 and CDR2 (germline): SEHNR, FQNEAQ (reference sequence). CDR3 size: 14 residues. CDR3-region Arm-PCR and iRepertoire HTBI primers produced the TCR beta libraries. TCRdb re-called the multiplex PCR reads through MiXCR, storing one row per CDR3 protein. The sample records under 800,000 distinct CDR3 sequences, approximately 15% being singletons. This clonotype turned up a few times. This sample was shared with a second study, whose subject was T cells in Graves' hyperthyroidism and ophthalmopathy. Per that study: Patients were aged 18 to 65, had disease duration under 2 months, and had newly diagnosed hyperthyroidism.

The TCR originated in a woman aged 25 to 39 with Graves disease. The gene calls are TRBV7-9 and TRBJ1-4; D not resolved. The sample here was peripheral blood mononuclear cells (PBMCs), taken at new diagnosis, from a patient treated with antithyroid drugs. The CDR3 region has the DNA TGTGCCAGCACTAGGAGGGAGACTAATGAAAAACTGTTTTTT. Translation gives CASTRRETNEKLFF.